The rows below give T cell receptor beta chains drawn from one sample of a study of cytomegalovirus exposure and HLA in healthy donors. Assay used: immunoSEQ multiplex PCR; TCRdb lists only in-frame clones, some missing. The sample lists around 110,000 clones; 70% to 80% were seen once. Sequencing input: PBMCs. The receptors were gathered from a boy aged 5-17 years in good health and CMV-seronegative. Both conserved end residues are part of each CDR3. D genes are given only for firm matches. Not every row has a clone size; where given, it reads once, few, many or a size class.

>-|TRBJ1-4|TRBV29-1|-|12
CSVGAGSGKLFF
TGCAGCGTTGGGGCAGGCTCTGGAAAACTGTTTTTT
>-|TRBJ1-1|TRBV6-6|-|14
CASSYSTQNTEAFF
TGTGCCAGCAGTTACTCCACTCAGAACACTGAAGCTTTCTTT
>-|TRBJ1-1|TRBV10-3|-|12
CAISDGSPEAFF
TGTGCCATCAGTGACGGGTCGCCGGAAGCTTTCTTT
>-|TRBJ2-3|TRBV6-5|-|11
CATSLTDTQYF
TGTGCCACCAGCCTTACAGATACGCAGTATTTT
>-|TRBJ1-1|TRBV7-2|TRBD1|15
CASSLDLGQDTEAFF
TGTGCCAGCAGCTTAGATCTAGGACAGGACACTGAAGCTTTCTTT
>-|TRBJ2-2|TRBV13|-|16
CASSLRGGAGTGELFF
TGTGCCAGCAGTCTCCGTGGGGGGGCAGGGACCGGGGAGCTGTTTTTT
>-|TRBJ2-3|TRBV6-4|TRBD2|15
CASSDGTSGADTQYF
TGTGCCAGCAGTGACGGGACTAGCGGAGCAGATACGCAGTATTTT
>few|TRBJ1-5|TRBV28|-|13
CASSLTGNQPQHF
TGTGCCAGCAGTTTAACAGGGAATCAGCCCCAGCATTTT
>-|TRBJ1-6|TRBV28|-|13
CASSGQLNSPLHF
TGTGCCAGCAGCGGACAGCTTAATTCACCCCTCCACTTT
>few|TRBJ2-1|TRBV5-1|TRBD1|16
CASSSTGQGAYNEQFF
TGCGCCAGCAGCTCGACCGGACAGGGGGCCTACAATGAGCAGTTCTTC
>few|TRBJ1-1|TRBV5-1|-|14
CARRIQDGETEAFF
TGCGCCAGGAGGATACAGGACGGAGAAACTGAAGCTTTCTTT
>-|TRBJ2-7|TRBV4-1|TRBD2|19
CASSQDAHRSSAGAYEQYF
TGCGCCAGCAGCCAAGACGCCCATCGATCTTCAGCGGGGGCCTACGAGCAGTACTTC
>few|TRBJ2-7|TRBV28|TRBD1|17
CASTRLRTGGFSYEQYF
TGTGCCAGCACCCGCCTTAGGACAGGGGGCTTTTCCTACGAGCAGTACTTC
>-|TRBJ1-5|TRBV10-3|-|14
CAISESSGAQPQHF
TGTGCCATCAGTGAGTCGTCAGGGGCTCAGCCCCAGCATTTT
>-|TRBJ2-2|TRBV28|-|14
CASNERGSTGELFF
TGTGCCAGCAATGAAAGGGGATCAACCGGGGAGCTGTTTTTT
>-|TRBJ1-1|TRBV5-1|-|12
CASSSGFAEAFF
TGCGCCAGCAGCTCAGGCTTCGCTGAAGCTTTCTTT
>-|TRBJ2-7|TRBV6-1|-|14
CASSAGGGGYEQYF
TGTGCCAGCAGTGCCGGAGGGGGCGGCTACGAGCAGTACTTC
>once|TRBJ2-1|TRBV7-3|TRBD2|13
CASGTSALDEQFF
TGTGCCAGCGGGACTAGCGCCTTGGATGAGCAGTTCTTC
>-|TRBJ1-2|TRBV15|-|14
CATRAQNANYGYTF
TGTGCCACCAGGGCACAAAACGCTAACTATGGCTACACCTTC
>few|TRBJ2-7|TRBV29-1|-|13
CSVVSEADYEQYF
TGCAGCGTTGTCTCTGAGGCGGACTACGAGCAGTACTTC
>-|TRBJ1-6|TRBV30|TRBD1|15
CAWSTGQGYNSPLHF
TGTGCCTGGAGTACGGGACAGGGGTATAATTCACCCCTCCACTTT
>-|TRBJ1-2|TRBV10-2|-|13
CASSESSGNGYTF
TGCGCCAGCAGTGAGTCCTCGGGAAATGGCTACACCTTC
>once|TRBJ2-1|TRBV7-4|-|16
CASSLAGGGDYNEQFF
TGTGCCAGCAGCTTAGCAGGGGGCGGGGATTACAATGAGCAGTTCTTC
>-|TRBJ2-4|TRBV5-6|-|16
CASSRRQSLAKNIQYF
TGTGCCAGCAGCCGGAGACAGTCACTAGCCAAAAACATTCAGTACTTC
>few|TRBJ2-3|TRBV27|-|16
CASSQADKSTTDTQYF
TGTGCCAGCAGCCAGGCGGACAAGTCGACCACAGATACGCAGTATTTT
>-|TRBJ2-7|TRBV14|-|16
CASSPHRGSSSYEQYF
TGTGCCAGCAGCCCCCATAGGGGGTCGAGCTCCTACGAGCAGTACTTC
>once|TRBJ1-5|TRBV28|TRBD1|14
CASSPGTAVQPQHF
TGTGCCAGCAGCCCTGGGACAGCGGTTCAGCCCCAGCATTTT
>few|TRBJ1-2|TRBV4-1|-|15
CASSPIPDTDYGYTF
TGCGCCAGCAGCCCCATTCCTGACACGGACTATGGCTACACCTTC
>few|TRBJ2-7|TRBV30|TRBD2|13
CAWNRGGAHEQYF
TGTGCCTGGAATCGCGGGGGGGCCCACGAGCAGTACTTC
>-|TRBJ2-3|TRBV19|TRBD2|14
CASMGFGRPDTQYF
TGTGCCAGTATGGGGTTCGGGAGGCCAGATACGCAGTATTTT
>-|TRBJ1-1|TRBV13|-|13
CASSSTVASEAFF
TGTGCCAGCAGCTCGACAGTTGCGTCCGAGGCTTTCTTT
>-|TRBJ2-5|TRBV5-4|TRBD2|14
CASSVSGATETQYF
TGTGCCAGCAGCGTCAGCGGGGCTACCGAGACCCAGTACTTC
>-|TRBJ1-2|TRBV5-6|TRBD1|12
CASSQGAYGYTF
TGTGCCAGCAGCCAGGGGGCCTATGGCTACACCTTC
>-|TRBJ2-1|TRBV6-5|TRBD1|15
CASSPRDRDRDEQFF
TGTGCCAGCAGCCCTCGGGACAGGGACCGGGATGAGCAGTTCTTC
>-|TRBJ1-6|TRBV9|TRBD1|12
CASSLPQGVLHF
TGTGCCAGCAGCTTACCACAGGGGGTCCTCCACTTT
>few|TRBJ1-5|TRBV4-1|-|15
CASSQGGSHNQPQHF
TGCGCCAGCAGCCAAGGCGGCAGCCACAATCAGCCCCAGCATTTT
>once|TRBJ2-7|TRBV4-2|-|14
CASSQESLSYEQYF
TGTGCCAGCAGCCAAGAATCTCTCTCCTACGAGCAGTACTTC